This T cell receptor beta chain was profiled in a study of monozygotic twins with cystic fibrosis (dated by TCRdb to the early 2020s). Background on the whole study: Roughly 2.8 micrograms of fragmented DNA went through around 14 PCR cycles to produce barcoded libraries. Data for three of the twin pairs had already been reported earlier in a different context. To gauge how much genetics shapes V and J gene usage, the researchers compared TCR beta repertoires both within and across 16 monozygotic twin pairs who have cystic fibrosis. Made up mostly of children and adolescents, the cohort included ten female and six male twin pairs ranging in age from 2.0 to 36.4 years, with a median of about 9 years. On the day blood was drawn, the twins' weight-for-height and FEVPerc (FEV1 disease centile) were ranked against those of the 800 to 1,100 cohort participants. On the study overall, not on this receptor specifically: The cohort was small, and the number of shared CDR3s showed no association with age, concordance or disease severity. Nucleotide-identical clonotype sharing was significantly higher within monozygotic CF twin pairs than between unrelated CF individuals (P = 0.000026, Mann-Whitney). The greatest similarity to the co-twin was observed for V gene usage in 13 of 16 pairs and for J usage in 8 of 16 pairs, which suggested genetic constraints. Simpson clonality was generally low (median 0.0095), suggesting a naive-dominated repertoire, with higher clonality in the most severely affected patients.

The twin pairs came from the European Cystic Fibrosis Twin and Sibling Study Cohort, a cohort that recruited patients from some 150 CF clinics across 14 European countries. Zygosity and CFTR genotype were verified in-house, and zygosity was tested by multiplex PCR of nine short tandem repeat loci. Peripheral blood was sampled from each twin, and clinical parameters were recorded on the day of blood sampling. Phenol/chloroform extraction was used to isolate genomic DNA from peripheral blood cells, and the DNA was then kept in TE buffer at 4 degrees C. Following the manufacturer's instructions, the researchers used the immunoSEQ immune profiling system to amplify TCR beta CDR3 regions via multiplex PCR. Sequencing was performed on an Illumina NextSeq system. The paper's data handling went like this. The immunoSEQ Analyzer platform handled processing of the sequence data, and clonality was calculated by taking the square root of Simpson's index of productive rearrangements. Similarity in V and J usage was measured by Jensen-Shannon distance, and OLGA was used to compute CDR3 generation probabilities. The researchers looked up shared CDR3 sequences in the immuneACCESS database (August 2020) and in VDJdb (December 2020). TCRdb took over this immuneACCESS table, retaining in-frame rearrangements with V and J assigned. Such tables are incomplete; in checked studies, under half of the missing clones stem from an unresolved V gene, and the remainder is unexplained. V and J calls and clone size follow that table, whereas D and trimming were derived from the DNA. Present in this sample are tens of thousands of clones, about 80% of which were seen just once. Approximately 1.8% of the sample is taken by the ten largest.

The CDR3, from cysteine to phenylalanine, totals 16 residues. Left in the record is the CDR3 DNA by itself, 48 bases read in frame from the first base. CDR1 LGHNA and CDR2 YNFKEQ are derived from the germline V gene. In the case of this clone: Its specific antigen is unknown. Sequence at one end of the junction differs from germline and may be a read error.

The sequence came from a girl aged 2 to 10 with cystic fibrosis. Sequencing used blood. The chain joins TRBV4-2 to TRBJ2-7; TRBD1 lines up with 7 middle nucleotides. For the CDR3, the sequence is CAGSQATRQGDYEQYF. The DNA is TGTGCCGGCAGCCAAGCTACGAGACAGGGCGACTACGAGCAGTACTTC.